The rows below give T cell receptor beta chains drawn from one sample of a study of Ad26.COV2.S vaccination and SARS-CoV-2 variants. Repertoires were generated with immunoSEQ multiplex PCR, while TCRdb's copy carries only in-frame clones and drops some. The sample lists fewer than 400,000 clones; roughly nine tenths were seen once. The specimen was peripheral blood, collected in a trial of Ad26.COV2.S vaccine versus placebo. These receptors were collected from a person aged 18 to 65 who received the Ad26.COV2.S COVID-19 vaccine or a placebo. Both conserved end residues are part of each CDR3. The D gene is left open where the match is weak. Size tells how often a clone was seen (once, few, many) or the class of an expanded clone, and some rows leave it out.

TRBJ2-1 . . TRBV11-2 TGTGCCAGCAGCCCTTTGACAGGCTCCTACAATGAGCAGTTCTTC CASSPLTGSYNEQFF
TRBJ1-2 . TRBD1 TRBV7-2 TGTGCCAGCAGCTTTGAGGGACAGGGACGAAACTATGGCTACACCTTC CASSFEGQGRNYGYTF
TRBJ1-1 . TRBD1 TRBV5-1 TGCGCCAGCAGCACCCGTAAGGGGACAGGGAGGGGGAGCACTGAAGCTTTCTTT CASSTRKGTGRGSTEAFF
TRBJ2-7 . TRBD2 TRBV13 TGTGCCAGCAGCTTAGAAGGAGCGGGGGGTCCAAGATCCTACGAGCAGTACTTC CASSLEGAGGPRSYEQYF
TRBJ1-1 . TRBD1 TRBV2 TGTGCCAGCAGTGAAACTAGCAGGACAGGGGCCCTTGAAGCTTTCTTT CASSETSRTGALEAFF
TRBJ1-2 . TRBD1 TRBV24-1 TGTGCCACCAGTGAGAGACAGGGGGCGGGCTACACCTTC CATSERQGAGYTF
TRBJ1-6 once . TRBV3-1/TRBV3-2 TGTGCCAGCAGCCAAGCCTTAGATAATTCACCCCTCCACTTT CASSQALDNSPLHF
TRBJ1-1 . . TRBV3-1/TRBV3-2 TGTGCCAGCAGCCAAGCCGGGCCCACGAACACTGAAGCTTTCTTT CASSQAGPTNTEAFF
TRBJ1-2 . TRBD1 TRBV5-4 TGTGCCAGCAACCTAGGATTGGGGACAGGGAGCGGTGGCTACACCTTC CASNLGLGTGSGGYTF
TRBJ2-3 once . TRBV3-1/TRBV3-2 TGTGCCAGCAGCTCCTCAGTACGAGCGAGAAACACAGATACGCAGTATTTT CASSSSVRARNTDTQYF
TRBJ1-1 . . TRBV7-2 TGTGCCAGCACCCTTAACCCGGGGCCCACTGAAGCTTTCTTT CASTLNPGPTEAFF
TRBJ1-1 . . TRBV19 TGTGCCAGTAACGGGGAGGGTCCCACTGAAGCTTTCTTT CASNGEGPTEAFF
TRBJ2-7 . . TRBV7-9 TGTGCCAGCAGCCCCCGGTCATCCTGGATGAGCTACGAGCAGTACTTC CASSPRSSWMSYEQYF
TRBJ1-1 once . TRBV24-1 TGTGCCACCAGTGATGGGCAGGGAGCTGGGAACACTGAAGCTTTCTTT CATSDGQGAGNTEAFF
TRBJ2-2 . TRBD2 TRBV5-1 TGCGCCAGCAGCTTGCGGGCAGCGGGGGGCAACACCGGGGAGCTGTTTTTT CASSLRAAGGNTGELFF
TRBJ2-6 . . TRBV5-6 TGTGCCAGCAGCCCGAGTGGGGCTCCTGGGGCCAACGTCCTGACTTTC CASSPSGAPGANVLTF
TRBJ1-1 . . TRBV20-1 TGCAGTGCTCTGGTGAACACTGAAGCTTTCTTT CSALVNTEAFF
TRBJ2-5 . . TRBV28 TGTGCCAGCAGTTCTCCCCGTACCCAGTACTTC CASSSPRTQYF
TRBJ1-2 few TRBD1 TRBV6-5 TGTGCCAGCAGTTACCGACGACAGGGAGCTAACTATGGCTACACCTTC CASSYRRQGANYGYTF
TRBJ1-5 . . TRBV7-9 TGTGCCAGCAGCCGGACCGGCCCCAATCAGCCCCAGCATTTT CASSRTGPNQPQHF
TRBJ1-2 . TRBD1 TRBV9 TGTGCCAGCAGCGTAGGTCCCCGGGACAGCTATGGCTACACCTTC CASSVGPRDSYGYTF
TRBJ1-2 . . TRBV5-1 TGCGCCAGCAGCTTACTGCAGAACGCCTATGGCTACACCTTC CASSLLQNAYGYTF
TRBJ2-7 . . TRBV12-3/TRBV12-4 TGTGCCAGCAGGGGGGTAGTAGGGTCTGAGCAGTACTTC CASRGVVGSEQYF
TRBJ1-2 once . TRBV7-9 TGTGCCACCCCGGGACTATTGGGTGGCTACACCTTC CATPGLLGGYTF
TRBJ1-4 . . TRBV7-9 TGTGCCAGCAGCTTACTGGACAGCGCCAATGAAAAACTGTTTTTT CASSLLDSANEKLFF
TRBJ2-7 few . TRBV21-1 TGTGCCCCCCTCGACCAGCAGGGAGGGAGAAGGCGGGCAAAGCAGTACTTC CAPLDQQGGRRRAKQYF
TRBJ2-7 . . TRBV6-6 TGTGCCAGCGGCATCCGAGCCGGGGCATCCTACGAGCAGTACTTC CASGIRAGASYEQYF
TRBJ2-1 . . TRBV9 TGTGCCAGCAGCCCCGACAGGATCAATGAGCAGTTCTTC CASSPDRINEQFF
TRBJ1-6 . . TRBV30 TGTGCCTGGAGGCAGGGTTATAATTCACCCCTCCACTTT CAWRQGYNSPLHF
TRBJ2-5 . . TRBV7-6 TGTGCCAGCAGCTTAGCTTACTCATCCCGGGAGACCCAGTACTTC CASSLAYSSRETQYF
TRBJ1-2 . . TRBV13 TGTGCCAGCAGCTTCCGCTCTGTCCTCTATGGCTACACCTTC CASSFRSVLYGYTF
TRBJ1-6 . . TRBV11-2 TGTGCCAGCAGCTTACCTAACAAGGCCCTCCACTTT CASSLPNKALHF
TRBJ2-1 . . TRBV15 TGTGCCACCAGCAGAGAACACCGGGGGGCCAGTGAGCAGTTCTTC CATSREHRGASEQFF
TRBJ1-5 . TRBD1 TRBV18 TGTGCCAGCTCACAGGGGACAGATAGCAATCAGCCCCAGCATTTT CASSQGTDSNQPQHF
TRBJ1-2 . . TRBV6-2/TRBV6-3 TGTGCCAGCAGTTACTTACCGTACAGGGTGGAGCACTATGGCTACACCTTC CASSYLPYRVEHYGYTF
TRBJ2-3 . . TRBV27 TGTGCCAGCAGTTCGTTGGCCACACCAGATACGCAGTATTTT CASSSLATPDTQYF
TRBJ2-5 . TRBD2 TRBV18 TGTGCCAGCTCAATACGCGATAGCGGGGTCTCTCAAGAGACCCAGTACTTC CASSIRDSGVSQETQYF
TRBJ1-1 . . TRBV3-1/TRBV3-2 TGTGCCAGCAGCCTTACCCAGGGCCGGAACACTGAAGCTTTCTTT CASSLTQGRNTEAFF
TRBJ2-3 . TRBD1 TRBV27 TGTGCCAGCAGTATAATTACAGGGGGCACAGATACGCAGTATTTT CASSIITGGTDTQYF
TRBJ1-3 . . TRBV5-1 TGCGCCAGCAGCTTAGCGGGGTATGGAAACACCATATATTTT CASSLAGYGNTIYF
TRBJ1-2 . . TRBV6-1 TGTGCCAGCAGTGAAAGTCAAGGGGAGCCCTATGGCTACACCTTC CASSESQGEPYGYTF
TRBJ2-4 . . TRBV6-5 TGTGCCAGCAGCAATTCAGGCGAAAACATTCAGTACTTC CASSNSGENIQYF
TRBJ1-1 . . TRBV2 TGTGCCAGCAGGGGCAAAATGAACACTGAAGCTTTCTTT CASRGKMNTEAFF
TRBJ2-7 . . TRBV5-4 TGTGCCAGCAGCTTAGACCCGTCCTACGAGCAGTACTTC CASSLDPSYEQYF
TRBJ2-3 . . TRBV2 TGTGCCAGCGACAGGAGCACAGATACGCAGTATTTT CASDRSTDTQYF
TRBJ1-2 . . TRBV29-1 TGCAGCGTTGAAGAAGCCCGCTACACCTTC CSVEEARYTF
TRBJ1-2 . . TRBV5-1 TGCGCCAGCAGCGGATCCAGGGGCCGGGGCAACTATGGCTACACCTTC CASSGSRGRGNYGYTF
TRBJ2-1 . TRBD2 TRBV6-5 TGTGCCAGCAGTAGCGGGGGGGCCTCAGGGGAGCAGTTCTTC CASSSGGASGEQFF
TRBJ1-5 . TRBD1 TRBV5-6 TGTGCCAGCAGCCTAAGGGGGCGGGACACCTCGCAGCCCCAGCATTTT CASSLRGRDTSQPQHF
TRBJ1-5 . . TRBV12-3/TRBV12-4 TGTGCCAGCAGTGACAGGCGCCCGCCCCAGCATTTT CASSDRRPPQHF
TRBJ1-1 once TRBD1 TRBV5-4 TGTGCCAGCAGCCGCTCCGGGACAGGGGGTAGGACTGAAGCTTTCTTT CASSRSGTGGRTEAFF
TRBJ1-2 . . TRBV6-5 TGTGCCAGCAGTTACCAAGGGGGAGAAGGCTACACCTTC CASSYQGGEGYTF
TRBJ1-2 . . TRBV14 TGTGCCAGCAGCCAGGAACAGGAGAATCTCTATGGCTACACCTTC CASSQEQENLYGYTF
TRBJ2-5 . . TRBV4-1 TGCGCCAGCAGCCAGAGTCCGACAAGGCAAGAGACCCAGTACTTC CASSQSPTRQETQYF
TRBJ1-3 few . TRBV18 TGTGCCAGCTCACCTGCACCCTCTGGAAACACCATATATTTT CASSPAPSGNTIYF